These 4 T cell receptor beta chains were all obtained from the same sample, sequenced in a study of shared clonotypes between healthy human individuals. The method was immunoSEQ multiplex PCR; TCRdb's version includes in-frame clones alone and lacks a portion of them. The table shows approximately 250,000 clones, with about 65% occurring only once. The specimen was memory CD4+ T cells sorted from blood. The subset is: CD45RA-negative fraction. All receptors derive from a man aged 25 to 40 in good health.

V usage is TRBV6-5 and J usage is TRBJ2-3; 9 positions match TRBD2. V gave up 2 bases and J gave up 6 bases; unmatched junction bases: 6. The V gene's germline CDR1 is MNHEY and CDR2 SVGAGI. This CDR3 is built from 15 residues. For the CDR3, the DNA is TGTGCCAGCAGTTACGTTGCGGGAGGGCCTGATACGCAGTATTTT. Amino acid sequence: CASSYVAGGPDTQYF.

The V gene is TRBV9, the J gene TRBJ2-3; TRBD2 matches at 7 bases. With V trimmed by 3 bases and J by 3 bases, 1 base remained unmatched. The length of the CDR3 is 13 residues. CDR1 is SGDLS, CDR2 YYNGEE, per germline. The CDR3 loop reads CASSGTSTDTQYF. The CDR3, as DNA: TGTGCCAGCAGCGGGACTAGTACAGATACGCAGTATTTT.

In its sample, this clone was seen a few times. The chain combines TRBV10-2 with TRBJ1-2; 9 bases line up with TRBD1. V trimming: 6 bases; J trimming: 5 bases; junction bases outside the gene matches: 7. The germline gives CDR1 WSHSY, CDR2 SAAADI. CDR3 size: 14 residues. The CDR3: CASSPDRGGYGYTF. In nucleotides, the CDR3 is TGCGCCAGCAGCCCGGACAGGGGTGGTTATGGCTACACCTTC.

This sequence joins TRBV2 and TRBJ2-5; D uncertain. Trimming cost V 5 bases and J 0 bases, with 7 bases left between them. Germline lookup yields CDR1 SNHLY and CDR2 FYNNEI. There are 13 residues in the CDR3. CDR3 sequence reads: CASSWLNQETQYF. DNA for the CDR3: TGTGCCAGCAGTTGGCTGAACCAAGAGACCCAGTACTTC.